This record covers a single TCR beta chain. Its specificity is unknown. This CDR3 has 17 amino acids. This record belongs to a study of monozygotic twins with inflammatory bowel disease. General observations from the study: Patients got different immunosuppressive treatments, which may have made their repertoires more variable.

Reprocessing the 5' RACE reads, TCRdb reports a single entry for every CDR3 protein and omits DNA. The table lists roughly 140,000 distinct CDR3 sequences. The chain joins TRBV12-3 or TRBV12-4 to TRBJ2-7; TCRdb reports TRBD2, a call that lacks DNA to check it against. Sequencing was performed on blood. The source of this sequence is a human donor with ulcerative colitis or Crohn's disease, or a healthy co-twin of an affected twin (not recorded which). The chain's CDR3 is CASSPYDTSGGVHEQYF.